This TCR beta chain was documented in a study of blood T cell repertoires in COVID-19. Study as a whole: The study drew acute and convalescent COVID-19 samples from the United States, Italy and Spain. PBMCs, B-cell-depleted T cells, or T cells were the source of the cDNA or gDNA that made up the material.

This clone was counted once. Germline CDR1 and CDR2: SGHAT and FQNNGV. The CDR3 runs 15 residues. V lost 5 bases to trimming and J lost 2 bases, with 13 bases between them. Seattle's enrolled individuals joined amid active infection and were then monitored longitudinally. In the original processing: The authors estimated nucleated cell counts from reference gene primer amplification. Profiling relied on immunoSEQ multiplex PCR, and the TCRdb table lists in-frame clones only, not all of them. Clonal size and the V and J genes are those of that table, whereas D and trimming came from the DNA. The sample records about 180,000 clones, 80% to 85% being singletons.

Sequenced material: peripheral blood. The chain recombines TRBV11-2 with TRBJ1-3, with D unclear. This receptor was taken from a woman older than 75 with COVID-19, enrolled during active disease. CDR3 residues: CASSATRSPGNTIYF. CDR3 nucleotide sequence: TGTGCCAGCAGCGCTACCCGATCCCCTGGAAACACCATATATTTT.